This is a list of T cell receptor beta chains from one sample in a study of T cells in tuberculosis. TCRdb's copy holds only in-frame clones and misses some; the assay was immunoSEQ multiplex PCR. This table has tens of thousands of clones, about 92% appearing once. The sequencing used PBMCs, collected at tuberculosis diagnosis. The receptors originated from an adult with tuberculosis. Some clones in this sample may be carry-over from other donors' samples. Both conserved end residues are part of each CDR3. Each record gives: J gene, V gene, clone size, D gene, CDR3 protein, CDR3 DNA. D genes are given only for firm matches. Where a row states a size, it is once, few, many or the class of an expanded clone; other rows omit it.

TRBJ2-2 TRBV2 once NA CASRYRPGELFF TGTGCCAGCAGGTACAGGCCCGGGGAGCTGTTTTTT
TRBJ1-6 TRBV19 NA TRBD1 CASSTGGNSPLHF TGTGCCAGTAGTACAGGGGGAAATTCACCCCTCCACTTT
TRBJ2-7 TRBV7-9 NA NA CASSLRLGDYEQYF TGTGCCAGCAGCTTAAGGTTAGGGGACTACGAGCAGTACTTC
TRBJ1-2 TRBV6-5 NA TRBD1 CASRETGANYGYTF TGTGCCAGCAGGGAAACAGGGGCTAACTATGGCTACACCTTC
TRBJ1-2 TRBV5-6 NA NA CASSLVLLSGYTF TGTGCCAGCAGCTTGGTTCTTCTTAGCGGCTACACCTTC
TRBJ1-1 TRBV7-9 NA NA CASSLGGAATEAFF TGTGCCAGCAGCTTAGGAGGCGCCGCCACTGAAGCTTTCTTT
TRBJ1-4 TRBV6-5 NA TRBD1 CASRKAGTGGEKLFF TGTGCCAGCAGAAAAGCAGGGACAGGGGGCGAAAAACTGTTTTTT
TRBJ1-1 TRBV5-8 NA TRBD1 CASSLRTGTGRTEAFF TGTGCCAGCAGCTTGAGGACCGGGACAGGGAGAACTGAAGCTTTCTTT
TRBJ1-4 TRBV6-5 NA NA CASSSSHTNEKLFF TGTGCCAGCAGTTCCAGTCACACAAATGAAAAACTGTTTTTT
TRBJ1-4 TRBV28 NA NA CASKRGLGEKLFF TGTGCCAGCAAAAGGGGATTAGGGGAAAAACTGTTTTTT
TRBJ2-7 TRBV19 NA TRBD1 CASSTLGTGVYEQYF TGTGCCAGTAGTACCCTCGGGACAGGGGTTTACGAGCAGTACTTC
TRBJ1-4 TRBV6-1 medium-sized NA CASSEYGALNEKLFF TGTGCCAGCAGTGAATATGGAGCCTTAAATGAAAAACTGTTTTTT
TRBJ2-4 TRBV6-1 NA TRBD1 CASSMGQLAKNIQYF TGTGCCAGCAGTATGGGACAGCTAGCCAAAAACATTCAGTACTTC
TRBJ2-7 TRBV9 NA NA CASSKGTAGGEQYF TGTGCCAGCAGCAAAGGGACCGCCGGGGGCGAGCAGTACTTC
TRBJ2-7 TRBV27 NA NA CASSLYPVGVRDEQYF TGTGCCAGCAGTTTATACCCCGTTGGTGTCAGGGACGAGCAGTACTTC
TRBJ2-3 TRBV18 NA NA CASSPSGPTRTDTQYF TGTGCCAGCTCACCGAGCGGACCAACCCGCACAGATACGCAGTATTTT
TRBJ1-3 TRBV5-4 NA TRBD1 CASSTMTGGLYSGNTIYF TGTGCCAGCAGCACGATGACAGGGGGCTTATACTCTGGAAACACCATATATTTT
TRBJ2-1 TRBV2 NA NA CASSVRGFGDEQFF TGTGCCAGCAGTGTTCGAGGGTTTGGGGATGAGCAGTTCTTC
TRBJ2-1 TRBV11-2 NA TRBD1 CASSVAATGMWNEQFF TGTGCCAGCAGCGTAGCCGCGACAGGGATGTGGAATGAGCAGTTCTTC
TRBJ2-7 TRBV14 NA TRBD1 CASSRYRGPSYEQYF TGTGCCAGCAGCCGATACAGGGGGCCCTCCTACGAGCAGTACTTC
TRBJ2-3 TRBV18 NA TRBD2 CASSPPRWGRGGHSTDTQYF TGTGCCAGCTCACCCCCCCGGTGGGGGCGGGGGGGTCACAGCACAGATACGCAGTATTTT
TRBJ2-7 TRBV4-1 NA TRBD2 CASSQPSGDDYEQYF TGCGCCAGCAGCCAACCAAGCGGGGATGATTACGAGCAGTACTTC
TRBJ1-3 TRBV7-8 NA NA CASSLDSFGNTIYF TGTGCCAGCAGCTTAGACAGTTTTGGAAACACCATATATTTT
TRBJ2-3 TRBV9 NA TRBD2 CASSAPPGLAGGVVDTQYF TGTGCCAGCAGCGCCCCACCGGGACTAGCGGGGGGCGTCGTAGATACGCAGTATTTT
TRBJ1-2 TRBV5-1 NA TRBD1 CASSLAGGWEEGYTF TGCGCCAGCAGCTTGGCAGGGGGCTGGGAAGAAGGCTACACCTTC
TRBJ2-1 TRBV27 NA NA CASSSRTVSYNEQFF TGTGCCAGCAGTTCGAGGACAGTGTCCTACAATGAGCAGTTCTTC
TRBJ2-1 TRBV27 once NA CASSLSWQGRNEQFF TGTGCCAGCAGTTTATCCTGGCAGGGGCGCAATGAGCAGTTCTTC
TRBJ2-3 TRBV19 NA TRBD2 CASSITAGGFTDTQYF TGTGCCAGTAGTATAACAGCGGGGGGGTTCACAGATACGCAGTATTTT
TRBJ2-2 TRBV4-2 NA NA CASSQDSSGQTNTGELFF TGTGCCAGCAGCCAAGATTCATCCGGACAGACGAACACCGGGGAGCTGTTTTTT
TRBJ2-1 TRBV9 NA NA CASSVDMIGTNYNEQFF TGTGCCAGCAGCGTAGATATGATCGGGACAAATTACAATGAGCAGTTCTTC
TRBJ2-7 TRBV5-1 once TRBD1 CASRKDRGSYEQYF TGCGCCAGCAGAAAAGACAGGGGTTCCTACGAGCAGTACTTC
TRBJ2-7 TRBV19 once TRBD1 CASSTAGTGWPLGYEQYF TGTGCCAGTAGTACGGCCGGGACAGGGTGGCCCCTTGGCTACGAGCAGTACTTC